This TCR beta chain was identified during a study of tissue T cells after allogeneic stem cell transplantation. Findings and limits, study-wide: The patient cohort was small and clinically heterogeneous, with limited sampling depth. Few T cell clones were shared across patients, but motif clusters showed tissue-specific shared signatures. Anatomically similar tissues had similar TCR repertoires within each patient.

Comparators without hematopoietic cell transplant had other cancers, at least five gastrointestinal samples, and no known gastrointestinal disease. As to this clone: What it binds is not known.

The CDR3 extends over 16 amino acids. V was shortened by 4 bases and J by 0 bases, with 16 bases between the two germline ends. CDR1 is SGHRS, CDR2 YFSETQ, per germline. Produced via immunoSEQ multiplex PCR; TCRdb's table is partial and in-frame only. Among 8,000 to 10,000 clones listed, 50% to 70% were seen once. The receptor was isolated from a woman aged 18 to 49 with breast cancer. Sequences were derived from tissue from the ileum, sampled at autopsy. This chain connects TRBV5-1 to TRBJ1-1, with D possibly matching TRBD1 (5 bases). CDR3 sequence: CASSRGGAHMNTEAFF. CDR3 DNA sequence: TGCGCCAGCAGCCGGGGTGGGGCTCACATGAACACTGAAGCTTTCTTT. The full variable domain, completed using reference TRBV5-1 and TRBJ1-1, is KAGVTQTPRYLIKTRGQQVTLSCSPISGHRSVSWYQQTPGQGLQFLFEYFSETQRNKGNFPGRFSGRQFSNSRSEMNVSTLELGDSALYLCASSRGGAHMNTEAFFGQGTRLTVV.